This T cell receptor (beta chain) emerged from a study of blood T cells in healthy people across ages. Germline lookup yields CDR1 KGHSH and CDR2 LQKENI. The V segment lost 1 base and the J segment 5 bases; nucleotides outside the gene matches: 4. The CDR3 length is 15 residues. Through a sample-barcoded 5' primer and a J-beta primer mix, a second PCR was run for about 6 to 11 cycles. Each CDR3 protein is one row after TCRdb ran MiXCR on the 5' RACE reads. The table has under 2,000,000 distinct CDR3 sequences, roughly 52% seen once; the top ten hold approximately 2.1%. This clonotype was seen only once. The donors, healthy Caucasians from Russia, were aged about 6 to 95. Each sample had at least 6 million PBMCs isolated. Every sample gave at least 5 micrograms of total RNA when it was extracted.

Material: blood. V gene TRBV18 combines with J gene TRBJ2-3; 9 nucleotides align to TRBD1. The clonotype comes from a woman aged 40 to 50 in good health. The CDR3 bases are TGTGCCAGCTCACCACGACAGGGGGATGTAGATACGCAGTATTTT. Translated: CASSPRQGDVDTQYF.